The rows below give T cell receptor beta chains drawn from one sample of a study of response to subunit inactivated influenza vaccine. Using its own MiXCR run on the RT-PCR reads, TCRdb lists one record per CDR3 protein. The table records roughly 500,000 distinct CDR3 sequences, 20% to 25% of them present only once. These data also formed part of another study, on T cells expressing NK-cell markers.

The sample consisted of CD4+ T cells sorted from PBMCs, taken roughly 12 days after vaccination. Receptor source: a man aged 45 to 65 who received an inactivated influenza vaccine. Both conserved end residues are part of each CDR3.

J	V	CDR3
TRBJ2-7	TRBV28	CASSLATGRGEQYF
TRBJ2-5	TRBV9	CASSVVSGSPQETQYF
TRBJ1-2	TRBV12-3/TRBV12-4	CASSFVRGYGYTF
TRBJ2-6	TRBV4-1	CASSQDYGTQANVLTF
TRBJ1-2	TRBV6-1	CASRALGQGLGGLYGYTF
TRBJ2-1	TRBV7-2	CASSSPWVAGAYNEQFF
TRBJ1-2	TRBV2	CASSPTMRGPGYTF
TRBJ1-2	TRBV12-3/TRBV12-4	CASSLAPGSNYGYTF
TRBJ1-1	TRBV28	CASSPLGRAVTEAFF
TRBJ2-5	TRBV7-2	CASSSHRGGQETQYF
TRBJ2-1	TRBV11-3	CASSPGTPFYNEQFF
TRBJ2-5	TRBV6-5	CATRGRGETQYF
TRBJ2-5	TRBV7-2	CASSLNRGQETQYF
TRBJ1-5	TRBV6-1	CASSRSGGEGQPQHF
TRBJ2-1	TRBV4-3	CASSQASVGPYNEQFF
TRBJ2-5	TRBV6-5	CASSYSRDRQETQYF
TRBJ2-1	TRBV10-3	CAISSGTSYNEQFF
TRBJ2-7	TRBV20-1	CSARSYVSDRDEQYF
TRBJ2-1	TRBV29-1	CSVDRTGGLGAEQFF
TRBJ2-2	TRBV12-3/TRBV12-4	CASSGNLVVTGELFF
TRBJ2-3	TRBV28	CASSLQVPMAQYF
TRBJ1-4	TRBV20-1	CSARDAGLTNEKLFF
TRBJ2-7	TRBV4-3	CASSFVSGTGTLGAEQYF
TRBJ2-3	TRBV12-3/TRBV12-4	CASSFFPRGESTDTQYF
TRBJ2-5	TRBV7-2	CASSGGTSMETQYF
TRBJ2-2	TRBV4-3	CASSQGVSANTGELFF
TRBJ2-4	TRBV12-3/TRBV12-4	CASNRDKHIQYF
TRBJ2-5	TRBV7-2	CASSLGHNRGQETQYF
TRBJ2-7	TRBV7-9	CASSANRGEQYF
TRBJ2-4	TRBV11-2	CASSLVGGRISYF
TRBJ1-5	TRBV20-1	CSAGNTGSQPQHF
TRBJ1-5	TRBV5-6	CASSPRGMDQPQHF
TRBJ2-7	TRBV29-1	CSVGWREVGEQYF
TRBJ2-5	TRBV7-6	CASSWYQETQYF
TRBJ1-2	TRBV5-6	CASSLGGTQINYGYTF
TRBJ2-3	TRBV7-2	CASSLAITSTDTQYF
TRBJ1-5	TRBV6-2/TRBV6-3	CASSPGDSNQPQHF
TRBJ1-1	TRBV12-3/TRBV12-4	CASSLSQGGTEAFF
TRBJ1-6	TRBV7-2	CASSLVAAGYSPLHF
TRBJ2-2	TRBV10-3	CAIRPDRTLNTGELFF
TRBJ2-7	TRBV3-1	CASSRLGRTSGYEQYF
TRBJ2-2	TRBV20-1	CAVGGLLNTGELFF
TRBJ2-4	TRBV6-5	CASSSNLAKNIQYF
TRBJ1-6	TRBV6-2/TRBV6-3	CASQSAGNSPLHF
TRBJ2-1	TRBV9	CASSRVSNNEQFF
TRBJ2-1	TRBV10-2	CASSPGDPVRQFF
TRBJ2-2	TRBV15	CATSRDPPALVTGELFF
TRBJ2-3	TRBV10-1	CASSESLAGGPRDTQYF
TRBJ2-3	TRBV24-1	CATSDWGGTSPTDTQYF
TRBJ2-1	TRBV10-3	CAISDRTSGSYNEQFF
TRBJ2-1	TRBV20-1	CSAPNRLESSYNEQFF
TRBJ2-7	TRBV20-1	CSAREGGENEQYF
TRBJ2-1	TRBV6-5	CASSYSSGTGYNEQFF
TRBJ2-7	TRBV7-6	CASSNPIGQIYEQYF
TRBJ2-7	TRBV4-3	CASSQGRQSSNEQYF
TRBJ2-7	TRBV20-1	CSARDSRRGVLYEQYF
TRBJ2-5	TRBV5-1	CASAVAGEETQYF
TRBJ2-2	TRBV5-8	CASSLASGIGESGELFF